The subject of this entry is one TCR beta chain. Antigen: not known. This sample is drawn from a study of long-term antiretroviral therapy in people with HIV. Background on the study: The oldest samples precede the 2015 immediate-ART recommendation by about a decade. Study results and limitations: The study found narrower CDR3 length ranges in HIV repertoires than in controls.

The germline CDR1 and CDR2 sequences are SGDLS and YYNGEE. This CDR3 is 16 amino acids long. Trimming removed 2 bases from V and 2 bases from J, with 14 bases in between. The authors ran the immunoSEQ assay, v3.0, at survey level. For every sample, sequencing targeted about 35,000-55,000 T-cell genomes. Profiled with immunoSEQ multiplex PCR; TCRdb holds only in-frame clones, not every one. The sample consists of tens of thousands of clones, about 80% of them appearing once. This chain uses TRBV9 with TRBJ2-4; maybe TRBD1 (6 bases). The TCR sequence derives from a man aged 25 to 40 with HIV. The input for sequencing was unsorted PBMCs, taken 3.4 years after starting antiretroviral therapy. The CDR3 here is CASSVKGDGSKNIQYF. The CDR3 bases are TGTGCCAGCAGCGTGAAGGGGGACGGATCCAAAAACATTCAGTACTTC.